Listed below are T cell receptor beta chains from one sample, sequenced in a study of blood T cell repertoires in COVID-19. Repertoires were generated with immunoSEQ multiplex PCR, while TCRdb's copy carries only in-frame clones and drops some. The sample contains some 120,000 clones, roughly nine tenths of which appear only once. Material: peripheral blood. These receptors all come from a man aged 35 to 55 with acute or convalescent COVID-19. Each CDR3 is given without its conserved first and last residue.

TRBV12-5	TRBJ1-1	ASGLGGTEAF
TRBV4-1	TRBJ2-5	ASSQTQQETQY
TRBV20-1	TRBJ2-2	SASKAGGPIGTGELF
TRBV24-1	TRBJ2-1	ATSDPSGAYNEQF
TRBV9	TRBJ2-3	ASSVARVSDTQY
TRBV12-5	TRBJ1-5	ASGPGTVDSNQPQH
TRBV5-6	TRBJ2-7	ASSLARTGNYEQY
TRBV5-8	TRBJ2-7	ASSLDISYEQY
TRBV6-5	TRBJ2-3	ASSWEQGSKDTQY
TRBV30	TRBJ1-2	AWSTGGGYT
TRBV7-9	TRBJ2-1	ASSLVTSGGNEQF
TRBV11-2	TRBJ2-5	ASSLIFGVRETQY
TRBV14	TRBJ2-5	ASSQSGRGYQETQY